The 24 T cell receptor beta chains given below trace back to one sample, sequenced in a study of blood T cell repertoires in COVID-19. Profiled with immunoSEQ multiplex PCR; TCRdb holds only in-frame clones, not every one. Of about 330,000 clones listed, about 90% are singletons. Material: PBMCs or T cells enriched from blood (not recorded which). All receptors come from a young woman who had recovered from COVID-19.

The chain combines TRBV2 with TRBJ1-4, with D possibly TRBD1 on 5 matching bases. Trimming stripped 8 bases from V and 5 bases from J, with 15 bases between. This CDR3 spans 14 amino acids. Germline-derived CDR1 and CDR2 are SNHLY and FYNNEI. CDR3 sequence (DNA): TGTGCCAGCGTCGTTCAGGGAATAAATGAAAAACTGTTTTTT. Protein: CASVVQGINEKLFF.

This chain uses TRBV6-1 with TRBJ1-1; 9 positions agree with TRBD1. V dropped 0 bases and J dropped 12; count of bases not matched to a gene: 5. The CDR3 length is 13 residues. Looked up from germline, CDR1 is MNHNS and CDR2 is SASEGT. The CDR3 coding sequence is TGTGCCAGCAGTGAAGCGCAGGACAGGGGAACTTTCTTT. This gives the protein CASSEAQDRGTFF.

The gene calls are TRBV5-4 and TRBJ2-1, with 9 bases matching TRBD2. Unmatched junction bases numbered 13, after V lost 4 bases and J lost 8 bases. The CDR3 consists of 16 residues. The V gene's germline CDR1 is SGHNT and CDR2 YYREEE (reference sequence). The CDR3 region is CASSGGSGGIVDEQFF. Written as DNA, the CDR3 is TGTGCCAGCAGCGGGGGTAGCGGGGGAATTGTGGATGAGCAGTTCTTC.

The chain employs TRBV11-3 and TRBJ1-5, with TRBD1 identical over 7 bases. V lost 6 bases to trimming and J lost 4 bases; unmatched junction nucleotides: 6. Per the germline V gene, CDR1 is SGHNT and CDR2 is YENEEA. The CDR3 consists of 14 residues. The CDR3 loop reads CASSEDRNNQPQHF. The CDR3 nucleotides read TGTGCCAGCAGTGAGGACAGGAATAATCAGCCCCAGCATTTT.

This clone has only one observation. The rearrangement uses TRBV4-2 and TRBJ2-2; D gene uncertain. Trimming removed 4 bases at V and 4 bases at J, with 4 bases between. The CDR3 loop spans 12 amino acids. Germline V gene sequence: CDR1 LGHNA, CDR2 YNFKEQ. CDR3 DNA: TGTGCCAGCAGCCTCCTCACCGGGGAGCTGTTTTTT. This gives the protein CASSLLTGELFF.

The chain has TRBV11-2 and TRBJ2-7; TRBD2 might be the D (5 bases). Between the trimmed V and J ends, which lost 11 bases and 0 bases, there was a span of 11 bases. The CDR3 sequence is 12 residues long. In germline, CDR1 is SGHAT, CDR2 FQNNGV. Here the CDR3 DNA reads TGTGCCTCCGCTGGGAGCTCCTACGAGCAGTACTTC. It is translated as CASAGSSYEQYF.

This clone was recorded once. CDR3 coding DNA: TGTGCCACCCCCGACAGGGACACTGAAGCTTTCTTT. Translated, it gives CATPDRDTEAFF. The rearrangement joins TRBV7-9 to TRBJ1-1; TRBD1 agrees at 7 bases. V was clipped by 10 bases and J by 3 bases; unmatched bases: 5. The germline V gene encodes CDR1 SEHNR and CDR2 FQNEAQ (reference sequence). The CDR3 sequence is 12 residues long.

This rearrangement joins TRBV5-8 to TRBJ2-2; TRBD2 is a possible D gene (6 bases). The CDR3 is made up of 15 amino acids. V dropped 6 bases and J dropped 0 bases, with 12 bases sitting between them. Germline V gene sequence: CDR1 SGHTS, CDR2 YDEGEE. CDR3 region: CASTRGRTNTGELFF. The CDR3 DNA reads TGTGCCAGCACGCGGGGCAGGACGAACACCGGGGAGCTGTTTTTT.

This chain connects TRBV4-1 to TRBJ2-4, with 7 bases matching TRBD1. V lost 2 bases, J lost 4 bases, and 8 bases stayed unmatched. CDR3 length: 16 residues. CDR1 is MGHRA and CDR2 is YSYEKL in the germline V gene. The CDR3 region has the DNA TGCGCCAGCAGCCAAACCCCAGGGACAGAGAAAAACATTCAGTACTTC. It codes for CASSQTPGTEKNIQYF.

CDR3 in amino acids: CASSPERGRTVSEQFF. The CDR3 nucleotides are TGTGCCAGCAGCCCGGAGCGGGGGAGAACCGTCAGTGAGCAGTTCTTC. The V gene is TRBV7-8, the J gene TRBJ2-1, with TRBD2 identical over 8 bases. J was trimmed by 9 bases and V by 5 bases; bases with no gene match: 15. Germline V gives CDR1 SGHVS, CDR2 FQNEAQ. CDR3 size: 16 residues. The full variable domain, completed using reference TRBV7-8 and TRBJ2-1, is GAGVSQSPRYKVAKRGQDVALRCDPISGHVSLFWYQQALGQGPEFLTYFQNEAQLDKSGLPSDRFFAERPEGSVSTLKIQRTQQEDSAVYLCASSPERGRTVSEQFFGPGTRLTVL.

The chain employs TRBV4-2 and TRBJ1-1, with 9 bases matching TRBD1. V shed 4 bases and J 6 bases; nucleotides not matched to a gene: 9. CDR1 is LGHNA, CDR2 YNFKEQ, per germline. The CDR3 spans 15 residues. The CDR3 coding sequence is TGTGCCAGCAGCCGAGATGGACAGGGGAGCGCTGAAGCTTTCTTT. Translation gives CASSRDGQGSAEAFF.

The chain combines TRBV5-1 with TRBJ1-5; 7 bases line up with TRBD1. The CDR3 sequence is 16 residues long. V was pared by 4 bases and J by 7 bases, with 14 bases of the junction left unmatched. Germline CDR1 SGHRS, CDR2 YFSETQ. CDR3 coding DNA: TGCGCCAGCAGCAAGGATCCTCCAGGGGGAACCCAGCCCCAGCATTTT. Its protein product is CASSKDPPGGTQPQHF. Full variable domain (missing parts from reference TRBV5-1 and TRBJ1-5): KAGVTQTPRYLIKTRGQQVTLSCSPISGHRSVSWYQQTPGQGLQFLFEYFSETQRNKGNFPGRFSGRQFSNSRSEMNVSTLELGDSALYLCASSKDPPGGTQPQHFGDGTRLSIL.

V is TRBV5-6 and J is TRBJ1-2; 8 positions agree with TRBD1. The junction had 6 bases not matched to a gene; V was cut back by 6 bases and J by 8 bases. CDR3 size: 12 residues. The germline gives CDR1 SGHDT, CDR2 YYEEEE. The CDR3, as DNA: TGTGCCAGCAATCAGGGGGCGCGAGGCTACACCTTC. It codes for CASNQGARGYTF.

This rearrangement joins TRBV28 to TRBJ2-2, with no clear D. Germline V CDR1 and CDR2: MDHEN, SYDVKM. This CDR3 spans 15 amino acids. V was pared by 3 bases and J by 6 bases, with 14 bases between. The CDR3 reads CASSFGQTFSGELFF. The CDR3, as DNA: TGTGCCAGCAGTTTTGGGCAGACCTTTTCCGGGGAGCTGTTTTTT.

This clone was detected once. V gene TRBV6-1 combines with J gene TRBJ2-3; the match to TRBD2 covers 10 bases. V gave up 4 bases and J gave up 2 bases; unmatched junction bases: 9. Germline V gives CDR1 MNHNS, CDR2 SASEGT. The CDR3 has 17 residues. The CDR3 sequence: CASSAHSGGTYTDTQYF. For the CDR3, the DNA is TGTGCCAGCAGTGCCCATAGCGGGGGGACCTACACAGATACGCAGTATTTT.

The chain combines TRBV2 with TRBJ1-2; TRBD1 agrees at 8 bases. After removal of 0 bases from V and 4 bases from J, the junction contained 7 bases not matched to a gene. This CDR3 has 16 residues. Looked up from germline, CDR1 is SNHLY and CDR2 is FYNNEI. CDR3 protein: CASSEAGAGGGYGYTF. CDR3 nucleotide sequence: TGTGCCAGCAGTGAAGCGGGGGCAGGGGGCGGCTATGGCTACACCTTC.

V usage is TRBV20-1 and J usage is TRBJ1-5; 9 bases are a match to TRBD1. The CDR3 consists of 16 residues. V dropped 3 bases and J dropped 4; count of bases not matched to a gene: 10. The germline V gene encodes CDR1 DFQATT and CDR2 SNEGSKA (reference sequence). Here the CDR3 reads CSASGQPTGGNQPQHF. The CDR3 DNA follows: TGCAGTGCTAGTGGTCAACCGACAGGGGGAAATCAGCCCCAGCATTTT.

The chain combines TRBV19 with TRBJ1-3, with D possibly matching TRBD1 (5 bases). Trimming shortened V by 5 bases and J by 2 bases, and 19 bases separated the two germline ends. Germline lookup yields CDR1 LNHDA and CDR2 SQIVND (reference sequence). The CDR3 is made up of 17 amino acids. CDR3 nucleotide sequence: TGTGCCAGTAGTCTCCTAGCGGGGCTAAGAGCTGGAAACACCATATATTTT. It translates to CASSLLAGLRAGNTIYF.

This clone was observed a few times. The V gene is TRBV5-4, the J gene TRBJ2-2; 10 bases map to TRBD1. Looked up from germline, CDR1 is SGHNT and CDR2 is YYREEE (reference sequence). V shed 2 bases and J 6 bases; nucleotides not matched to a gene: 10. The CDR3 is 17 residues long. CDR3 amino acids: CASSLKRQGAFAGELFF. The CDR3 region has the DNA TGTGCCAGCAGCTTAAAAAGACAGGGGGCTTTTGCCGGGGAGCTGTTTTTT.

CDR3 coding DNA: TGTGCCTGGAGGATACCGGGACTAGATGAGCAGTACTTC. This gives the protein CAWRIPGLDEQYF. V and J are TRBV30 and TRBJ2-7; TRBD2 matches 8 bases. V lost 3 bases, J lost 7 bases, and 8 bases stayed unmatched. CDR1 and CDR2 (germline): GTSNPN, SVGIG (reference sequence). The CDR3 spans 13 residues. The full variable domain, with the rest looked up from reference TRBV30 and TRBJ2-7, is SQTIHQWPATLVQPVGSPLSLECTVEGTSNPNLYWYRQAAGRGLQLLFYSVGIGQISSEVPQNLSASRPQDRQFILSSKKLLLSDSGFYLCAWRIPGLDEQYFGPGTRLTVT.

This chain joins TRBV6-5 and TRBJ1-4; weak D call: TRBD1 (6 bases). This CDR3 contains 13 residues. Germline V gene sequence: CDR1 MNHEY, CDR2 SVGAGI. V was cut by 6 bases and J by 5 bases, with 10 bases left in between. The chain's CDR3 is CASSLTGNEKLFF. CDR3 nucleotide sequence: TGTGCCAGCAGCTTGACAGGAAATGAAAAACTGTTTTTT.

The chain couples TRBV28 to TRBJ1-2, with 7 bases lining up with TRBD1. The CDR3 is 14 residues long. V trimming: 5 bases; J trimming: 2 bases; junction bases outside the gene matches: 5. From germline, CDR1 is MDHEN and CDR2 SYDVKM. In nucleotides, the CDR3 is TGTGCCAGCAGTCCGATGGGACAGAACTATGGCTACACCTTC. Protein product: CASSPMGQNYGYTF.

This clone is a singleton in its sample. The CDR3: CASSRHPNPAYEQYF. The CDR3 coding sequence is TGTGCCAGCAGTCGACACCCAAATCCCGCCTACGAGCAGTACTTC. This chain joins TRBV27 and TRBJ2-7; D gene unclear. Germline lookup yields CDR1 MNHEY and CDR2 SMNVEV (reference sequence). There are 15 residues in the CDR3. Deletions cut 5 bases from V and 2 bases from J, with 16 bases between.

V is TRBV30 and J is TRBJ2-5; 8 nucleotides align to TRBD1. Trimming took 4 bases from V and 4 from J; bases not matched to a gene: 17. The germline gives CDR1 GTSNPN, CDR2 SVGIG (reference sequence). This CDR3 comprises 17 residues. CDR3 in amino acids: CAWTDRPTTGGGETQYF. DNA of the CDR3: TGTGCCTGGACCGACCGCCCCACTACAGGGGGTGGAGAGACCCAGTACTTC.